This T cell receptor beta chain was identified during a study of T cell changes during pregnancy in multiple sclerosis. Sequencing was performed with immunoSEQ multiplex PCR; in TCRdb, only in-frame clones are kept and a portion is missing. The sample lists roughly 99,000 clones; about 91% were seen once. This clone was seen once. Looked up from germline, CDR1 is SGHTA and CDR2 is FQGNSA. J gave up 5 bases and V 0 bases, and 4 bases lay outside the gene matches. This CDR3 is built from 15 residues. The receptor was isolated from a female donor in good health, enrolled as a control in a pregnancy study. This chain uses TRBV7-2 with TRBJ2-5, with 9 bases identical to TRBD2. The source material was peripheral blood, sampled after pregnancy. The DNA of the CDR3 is TGTGCCAGCAGCTTAGCGGCTAGCGGGGAGGAGACCCAGTACTTC. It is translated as CASSLAASGEETQYF.